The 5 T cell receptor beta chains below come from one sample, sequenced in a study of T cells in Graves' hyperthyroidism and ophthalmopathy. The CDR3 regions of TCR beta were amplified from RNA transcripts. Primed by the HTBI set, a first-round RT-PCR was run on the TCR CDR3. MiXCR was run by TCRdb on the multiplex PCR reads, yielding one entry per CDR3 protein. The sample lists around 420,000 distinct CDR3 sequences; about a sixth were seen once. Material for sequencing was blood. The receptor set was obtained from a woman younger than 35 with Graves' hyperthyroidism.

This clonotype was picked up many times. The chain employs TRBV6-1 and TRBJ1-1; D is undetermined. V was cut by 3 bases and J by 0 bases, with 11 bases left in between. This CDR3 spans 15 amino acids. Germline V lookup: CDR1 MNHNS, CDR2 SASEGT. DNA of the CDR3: TGTGCCAGCAGTGACCAGGCGGTCATGAACACTGAAGCTTTCTTT. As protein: CASSDQAVMNTEAFF.

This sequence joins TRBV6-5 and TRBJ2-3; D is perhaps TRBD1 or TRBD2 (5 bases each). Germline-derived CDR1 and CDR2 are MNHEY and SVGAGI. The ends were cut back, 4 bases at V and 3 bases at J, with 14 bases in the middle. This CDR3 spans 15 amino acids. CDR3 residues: CASSSSGSWTDTQYF. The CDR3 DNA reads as TGTGCCAGCAGTTCCTCAGGGAGCTGGACAGATACGCAGTATTTT.

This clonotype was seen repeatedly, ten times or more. The CDR3 DNA is TGTGCCAGCAGTTTGTCCTATACCGGGACAGGGGCGGCAGATACGCAGTATTTT. Protein product: CASSLSYTGTGAADTQYF. This chain uses TRBV28 with TRBJ2-3; TRBD1 matches at 10 bases. The CDR3 is made up of 18 amino acids. With V trimmed by 3 bases and J by 4 bases, 13 bases remained unmatched. The V gene's germline CDR1 is MDHEN and CDR2 SYDVKM.

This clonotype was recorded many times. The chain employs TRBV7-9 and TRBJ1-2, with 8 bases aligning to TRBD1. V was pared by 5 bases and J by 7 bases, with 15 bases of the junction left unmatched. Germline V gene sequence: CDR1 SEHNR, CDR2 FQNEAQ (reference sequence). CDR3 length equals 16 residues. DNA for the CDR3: TGTGCCAGCAGCCGAGGACAGGGCAGACTAGTTCGTGGCTACACCTTC. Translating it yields CASSRGQGRLVRGYTF. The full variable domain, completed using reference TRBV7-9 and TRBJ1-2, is DTGVSQNPRHKITKRGQNVTFRCDPISEHNRLYWYRQTLGQGPEFLTYFQNEAQLEKSRLLSDRFSAERPKGSFSTLEIQRTEQGDSAMYLCASSRGQGRLVRGYTFGSGTRLTVV.

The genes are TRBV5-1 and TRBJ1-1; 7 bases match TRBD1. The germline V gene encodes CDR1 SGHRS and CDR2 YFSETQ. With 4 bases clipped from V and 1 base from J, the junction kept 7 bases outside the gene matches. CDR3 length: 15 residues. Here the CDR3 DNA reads TGCGCCAGCAGCGTCGTTCAGGGGGAGAACACTGAAGCTTTCTTT. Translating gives CASSVVQGENTEAFF.